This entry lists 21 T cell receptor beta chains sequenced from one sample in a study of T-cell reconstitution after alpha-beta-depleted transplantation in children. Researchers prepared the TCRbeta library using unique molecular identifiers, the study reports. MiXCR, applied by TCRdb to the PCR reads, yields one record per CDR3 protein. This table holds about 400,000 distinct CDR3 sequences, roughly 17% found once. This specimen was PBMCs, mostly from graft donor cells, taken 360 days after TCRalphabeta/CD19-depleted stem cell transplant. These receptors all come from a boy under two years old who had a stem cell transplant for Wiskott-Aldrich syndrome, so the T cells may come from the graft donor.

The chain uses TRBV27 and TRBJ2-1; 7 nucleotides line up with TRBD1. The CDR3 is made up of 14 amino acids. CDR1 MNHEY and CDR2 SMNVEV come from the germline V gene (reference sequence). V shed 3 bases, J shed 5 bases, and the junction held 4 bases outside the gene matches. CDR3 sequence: CASSFGQANNEQFF. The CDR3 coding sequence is TGTGCCAGCAGTTTCGGACAGGCTAACAATGAGCAGTTCTTC.

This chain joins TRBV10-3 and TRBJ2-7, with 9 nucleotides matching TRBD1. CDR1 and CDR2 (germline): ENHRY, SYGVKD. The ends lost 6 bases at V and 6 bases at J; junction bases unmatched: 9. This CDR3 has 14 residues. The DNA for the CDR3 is TGTGCCATCAGGGGACAGGGACCGAATACCGAGCAGTACTTC. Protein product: CAIRGQGPNTEQYF.

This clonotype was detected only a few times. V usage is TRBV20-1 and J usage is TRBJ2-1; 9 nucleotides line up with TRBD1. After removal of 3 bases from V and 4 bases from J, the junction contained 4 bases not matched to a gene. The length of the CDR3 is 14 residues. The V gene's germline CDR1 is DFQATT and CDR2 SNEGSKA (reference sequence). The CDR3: CSARTGGLYNEQFF. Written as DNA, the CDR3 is TGCAGTGCTAGGACAGGGGGACTGTACAATGAGCAGTTCTTC.

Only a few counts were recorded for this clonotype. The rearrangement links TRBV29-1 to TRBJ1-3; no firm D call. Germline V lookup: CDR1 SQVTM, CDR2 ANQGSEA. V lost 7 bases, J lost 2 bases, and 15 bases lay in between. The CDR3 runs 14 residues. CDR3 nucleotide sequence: TGCAGCGCTTCGTTCGGAGGTGCTGGAAACACCATATATTTT. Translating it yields CSASFGGAGNTIYF.

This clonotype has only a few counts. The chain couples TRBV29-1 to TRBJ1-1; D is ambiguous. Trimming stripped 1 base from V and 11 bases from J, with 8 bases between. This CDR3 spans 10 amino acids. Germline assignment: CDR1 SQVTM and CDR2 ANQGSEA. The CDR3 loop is CSVEVQAAFF. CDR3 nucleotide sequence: TGCAGCGTTGAAGTCCAGGCGGCTTTCTTT.

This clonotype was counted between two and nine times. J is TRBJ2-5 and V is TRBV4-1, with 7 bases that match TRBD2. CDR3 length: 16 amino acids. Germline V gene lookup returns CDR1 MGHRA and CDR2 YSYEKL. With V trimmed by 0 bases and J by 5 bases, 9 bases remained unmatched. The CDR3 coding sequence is TGCGCCAGCAGCCAAGATCTCGGCTTGGGGGGGGAGACCCAGTACTTC. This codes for CASSQDLGLGGETQYF.

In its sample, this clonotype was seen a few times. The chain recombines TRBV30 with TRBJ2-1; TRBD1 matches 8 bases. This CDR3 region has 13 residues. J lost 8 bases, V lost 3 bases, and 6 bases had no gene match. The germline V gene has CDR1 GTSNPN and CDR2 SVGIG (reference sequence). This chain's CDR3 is CAWRRDRQDEQFF. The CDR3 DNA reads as TGTGCCTGGAGACGGGACAGGCAGGATGAGCAGTTCTTC.

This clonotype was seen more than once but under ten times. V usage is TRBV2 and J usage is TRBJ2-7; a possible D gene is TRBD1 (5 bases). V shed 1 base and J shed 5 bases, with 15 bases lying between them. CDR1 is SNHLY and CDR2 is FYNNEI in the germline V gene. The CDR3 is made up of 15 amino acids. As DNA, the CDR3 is TGTGCCAGCAGTGAAGTCAAAGGGGATCGACACGAGCAGTACTTC. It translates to CASSEVKGDRHEQYF.

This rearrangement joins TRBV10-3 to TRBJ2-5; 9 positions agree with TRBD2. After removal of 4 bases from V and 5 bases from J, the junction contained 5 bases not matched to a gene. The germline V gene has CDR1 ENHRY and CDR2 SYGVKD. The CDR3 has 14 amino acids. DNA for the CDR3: TGTGCCATCAGTGCGACTAGCGGAGGGGAGACCCAGTACTTC. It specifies CAISATSGGETQYF.

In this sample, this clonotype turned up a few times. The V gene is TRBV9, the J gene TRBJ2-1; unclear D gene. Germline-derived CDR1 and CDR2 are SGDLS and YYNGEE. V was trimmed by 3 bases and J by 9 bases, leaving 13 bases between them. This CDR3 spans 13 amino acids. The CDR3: CASSAPGPGEQFF. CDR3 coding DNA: TGTGCCAGCAGCGCCCCAGGCCCCGGTGAGCAGTTCTTC. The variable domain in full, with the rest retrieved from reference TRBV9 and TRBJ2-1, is DSGVTQTPKHLITATGQRVTLRCSPRSGDLSVYWYQQSLDQGLQFLIQYYNGEERAKGNILERFSAQQFPDLHSELNLSSLELGDSALYFCASSAPGPGEQFFGPGTRLTVL.

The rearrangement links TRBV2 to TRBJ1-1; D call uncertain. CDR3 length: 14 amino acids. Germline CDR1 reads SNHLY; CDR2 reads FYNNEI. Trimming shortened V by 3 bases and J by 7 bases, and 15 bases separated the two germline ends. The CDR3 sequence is CASSDLMEFGEAFF. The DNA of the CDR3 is TGTGCCAGCAGTGATTTGATGGAGTTCGGTGAAGCTTTCTTT. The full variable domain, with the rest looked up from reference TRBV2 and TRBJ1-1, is EPEVTQTPSHQVTQMGQEVILRCVPISNHLYFYWYRQILGQKVEFLVSFYNNEISEKSEIFDDQFSVERPDGSNFTLKIRSTKLEDSAMYFCASSDLMEFGEAFFGQGTRLTVV.

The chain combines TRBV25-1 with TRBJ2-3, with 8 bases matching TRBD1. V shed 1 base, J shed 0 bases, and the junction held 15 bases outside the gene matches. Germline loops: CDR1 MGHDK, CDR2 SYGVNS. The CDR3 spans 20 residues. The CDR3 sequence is CASSELVLRQGTVSTDTQYF. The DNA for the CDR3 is TGTGCCAGCAGTGAATTAGTGCTGAGACAGGGGACGGTTAGCACAGATACGCAGTATTTT.

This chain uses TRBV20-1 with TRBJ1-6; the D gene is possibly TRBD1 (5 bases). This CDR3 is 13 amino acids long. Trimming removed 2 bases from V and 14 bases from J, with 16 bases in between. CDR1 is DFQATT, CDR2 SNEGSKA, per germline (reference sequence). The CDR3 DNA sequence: TGCAGTGCTAGAACCGGGACCCTCGTGTCCCTCCACTTT. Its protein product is CSARTGTLVSLHF.

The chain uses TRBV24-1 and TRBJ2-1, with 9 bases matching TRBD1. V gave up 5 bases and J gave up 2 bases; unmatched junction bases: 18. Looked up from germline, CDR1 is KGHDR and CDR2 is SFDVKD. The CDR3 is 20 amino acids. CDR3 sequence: CATSGDPGQGNYLAYNEQFF. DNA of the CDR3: TGTGCCACCAGTGGCGACCCGGGACAGGGAAACTACCTGGCCTACAATGAGCAGTTCTTC.

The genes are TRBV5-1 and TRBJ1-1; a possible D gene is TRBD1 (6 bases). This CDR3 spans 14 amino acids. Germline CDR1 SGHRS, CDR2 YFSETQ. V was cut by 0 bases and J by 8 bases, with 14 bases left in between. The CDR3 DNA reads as TGCGCCAGCAGCTTGGTAGGGCAGGGGTTCGAAGCTTTCTTT. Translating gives CASSLVGQGFEAFF.

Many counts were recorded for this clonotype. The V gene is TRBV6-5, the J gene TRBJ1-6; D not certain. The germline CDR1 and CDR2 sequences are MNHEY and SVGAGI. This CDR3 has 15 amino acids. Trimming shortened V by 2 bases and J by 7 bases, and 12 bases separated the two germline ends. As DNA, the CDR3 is TGTGCCAGCAGTTACCTTAGCCGTGGGAATTCACCCCTCCACTTT. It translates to CASSYLSRGNSPLHF.

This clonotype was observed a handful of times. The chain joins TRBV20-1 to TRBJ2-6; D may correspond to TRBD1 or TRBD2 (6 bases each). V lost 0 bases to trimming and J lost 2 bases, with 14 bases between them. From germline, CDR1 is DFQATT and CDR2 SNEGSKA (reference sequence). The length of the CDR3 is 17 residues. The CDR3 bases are TGCAGTGCTAGAGATTGGGGGGCAGGGACTGGGGCCAACGTCCTGACTTTC. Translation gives CSARDWGAGTGANVLTF.

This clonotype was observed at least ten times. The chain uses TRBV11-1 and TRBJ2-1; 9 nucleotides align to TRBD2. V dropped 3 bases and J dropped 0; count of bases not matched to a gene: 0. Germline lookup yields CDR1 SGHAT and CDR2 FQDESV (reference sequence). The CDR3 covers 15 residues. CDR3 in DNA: TGTGCCAGCAGCTTTAGCGGGAGCTCCTACAATGAGCAGTTCTTC. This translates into CASSFSGSSYNEQFF.

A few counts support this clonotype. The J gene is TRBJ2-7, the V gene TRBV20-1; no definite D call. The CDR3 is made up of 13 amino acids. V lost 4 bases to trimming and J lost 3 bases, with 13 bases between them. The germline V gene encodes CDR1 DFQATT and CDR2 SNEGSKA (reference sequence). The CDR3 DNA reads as TGCAGTGCTACTCCGGGTCAAGGCTACGAGCAGTACTTC. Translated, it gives CSATPGQGYEQYF.

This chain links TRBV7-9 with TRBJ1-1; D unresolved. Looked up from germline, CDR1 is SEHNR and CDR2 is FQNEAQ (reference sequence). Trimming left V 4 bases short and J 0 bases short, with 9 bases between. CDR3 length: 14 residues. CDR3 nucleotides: TGTGCCAGCAGCTATCCTATCATGAACACTGAAGCTTTCTTT. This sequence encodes CASSYPIMNTEAFF.

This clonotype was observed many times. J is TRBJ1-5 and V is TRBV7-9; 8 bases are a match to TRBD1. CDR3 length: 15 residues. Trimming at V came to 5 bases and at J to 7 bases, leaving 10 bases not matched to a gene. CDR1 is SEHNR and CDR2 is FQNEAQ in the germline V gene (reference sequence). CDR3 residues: CASSATGTGRQPQHF. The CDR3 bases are TGTGCCAGCAGCGCGACCGGGACAGGACGACAGCCCCAGCATTTT.